This T cell receptor (beta chain) was recovered during a study of cytomegalovirus exposure and HLA in healthy donors. This CDR3 comprises 17 residues. V was pared by 6 bases and J by 4 bases, with 17 bases of the junction left unmatched. Germline V gives CDR1 SGHNT, CDR2 YENEEA. The PCR used 60 Vbeta and 13 Jbeta primers. The method was immunoSEQ multiplex PCR; TCRdb's version includes in-frame clones alone and lacks a portion of them. Its listing shows approximately 96,000 clones. The TCR sequence derives from a girl between 5 and 17 years old in good health and CMV-seropositive. The chain joins TRBV11-3 to TRBJ1-1; 7 bases align to TRBD1. Sequencing input: PBMCs. The CDR3, as DNA: TGTGCCAGCAGTTCCCCTCCGGGACAGACCTTCTCCACTGAAGCTTTCTTT. Translation gives CASSSPPGQTFSTEAFF.